This T cell receptor (beta chain) stems from a study of blood T cell repertoires in COVID-19. Whole-study context: The study drew acute and convalescent COVID-19 samples from the United States, Italy and Spain. From T cells, B-cell-depleted T cells, or PBMCs came the material, which was cDNA or gDNA.

The authors' processing: From reference gene primer amplification, estimates of nucleated cell counts were derived. The protocol was immunoSEQ multiplex PCR, while the TCRdb copy is restricted to in-frame clones and leaves out a portion. Clone size and V and J calls were adopted from that table, with D and trimming inferred from the DNA. Here the sample spans some 170,000 clones, roughly 87% being singletons. The CDR3 loop spans 11 amino acids. Trimming pared 5 bases from V and 7 bases from J, leaving 6 bases between. CDR1 is KGHSH, CDR2 LQKENI, per germline. This receptor was identified in a woman between 55 and 75 years old who had recovered from COVID-19. This chain uses TRBV18 with TRBJ2-1; unclear D gene. Material: peripheral blood. The CDR3 here is CASSAENEQFF. CDR3 in DNA: TGTGCCAGCTCAGCTGAGAATGAGCAGTTCTTC. The whole variable domain, remainder taken from reference TRBV18 and TRBJ2-1, is NAGVMQNPRHLVRRRGQEARLRCSPMKGHSHVYWYRQLPEEGLKFMVYLQKENIIDESGMPKERFSAEFPKEGPSILRIQQVVRGDSAAYFCASSAENEQFFGPGTRLTVL.